The 26 T cell receptor beta chains given below trace back to one sample, sequenced in a study of post-analysis software for immune sequencing data (dated by TCRdb to between 2014 and 2017). What the research found in general, with its limitations: Several TRBV segments, including TRBV5-6, TRBV5-1 and TRBV20-1, were significantly more frequent in patients than controls.

The library was made by PCR. Sequencing took place on an Illumina HiSeq 2500. Unique molecular identifiers were incorporated into TCR beta cDNA libraries to reduce PCR and sequencing biases. TCRdb reprocessing: public reads trimmed at Q25 with fastp, clones called with MiXCR, in-frame beta chains kept. Entries are consolidated by CDR3 protein sequence, retaining the most common genes and DNA. The sample includes about 760,000 distinct CDR3 sequences, with roughly 27% observed a single time. Clones ranked in the top ten supply around 0.6% of the sample. These receptors have no known antigen. The specimen was blood. The receptors come from a girl between 5 and 17 years old with multiple sclerosis.

CDR3 sequence reads: CASSETGLTEAFF. CDR3 DNA: TGTGCCAGCAGTGAAACAGGGTTGACTGAAGCTTTCTTT. The chain joins TRBV25-1 to TRBJ1-1; D might be TRBD1 (6 bases). Germline CDR1 is MGHDK and CDR2 is SYGVNS. V gave up 2 bases and J gave up 5 bases, with 9 bases separating them. The CDR3 has 13 residues.

This clonotype was found a few times. J is TRBJ1-2 and V is TRBV29-1, with D perhaps TRBD1 (6 bases). Trimming took 7 bases from V and 7 from J, leaving 16 bases between them. The CDR3 length is 12 residues. Germline CDR1 SQVTM, CDR2 ANQGSEA. CDR3 in DNA: TGCAGCGCGGACAGACCGGCTGGTGGCTACACCTTC. It encodes CSADRPAGGYTF.

About this clonotype: A read error is likely, as this CDR3 ends without the conserved phenylalanine or tryptophan. In nucleotides, the CDR3 is TGTGCCAGCAGCCCCATTCCGGATACGCAGTATGTT. This encodes CASSPIPDTQYV. V and J are TRBV7-8 and TRBJ2-3; D gene unclear. Germline loops: CDR1 SGHVS, CDR2 FQNEAQ. This CDR3 spans 12 amino acids. V lost 5 bases and J 6 bases, leaving 9 bases between the germline ends.

This clonotype was seen more than once but under ten times. The chain has TRBV27 and TRBJ2-7, with D possibly TRBD2 on 6 matching bases. Trimming left V 9 bases short and J 6 bases short, with 15 bases between. The CDR3 is 12 amino acids. Germline-derived CDR1 and CDR2 are MNHEY and SMNVEV (reference sequence). The CDR3: CASSKAGREQYF. CDR3 DNA: TGTGCCAGTAGCAAGGCGGGGCGCGAGCAGTACTTC.

This clonotype was counted a few times. V usage is TRBV7-2 and J usage is TRBJ1-4; 7 bases are shared with TRBD1. Germline V gene sequence: CDR1 SGHTA, CDR2 FQGNSA. This CDR3 region has 14 residues. V was pared by 3 bases and J by 8 bases, with 6 bases of the junction left unmatched. The CDR3 protein is CASSLGRGREKLFF. CDR3 DNA sequence: TGTGCCAGCAGCTTGGGCAGGGGGAGGGAAAAACTGTTTTTT.

This rearrangement joins TRBV11-2 to TRBJ2-7; tentatively, D is TRBD1 (5 bases). The CDR3 is 16 residues long. The V gene's germline CDR1 is SGHAT and CDR2 FQNNGV. V was cut by 5 bases and J by 1 base, with 18 bases left in between. The CDR3 DNA follows: TGTGCCAGCAGCCCCGCCCCCAGGGCAGGGTCCTACGAGCAGTACTTC. Amino acid sequence: CASSPAPRAGSYEQYF.

The chain links TRBV7-8 to TRBJ2-2; 10 nucleotides agree with TRBD2. The CDR3 sequence is 18 residues long. CDR1 is SGHVS and CDR2 is FQNEAQ in the germline V gene. V gave up 0 bases and J gave up 6 bases; unmatched junction bases: 10. The CDR3 DNA follows: TGTGCCAGCAGCTTAGCTTCGCTAGCGGGAGTGGGGTCCGGGGAGCTGTTTTTT. Translating it yields CASSLASLAGVGSGELFF.

The chain carries TRBV4-1 and TRBJ2-7, with a possible D match to TRBD1 (6 bases). This CDR3 has 15 residues. The ends were cut back, 1 base at V and 0 bases at J, with 10 bases in the middle. Germline CDR1 and CDR2: MGHRA and YSYEKL. The DNA for the CDR3 is TGCGCCAGCAGCCAAGGACAGGATAGCTCCTACGAGCAGTACTTC. Its translation: CASSQGQDSSYEQYF.

Comments on this clonotype: A much larger clone lies a single base off, so this may be a read error. The CDR3 loop reads CGVSTQWGASYNEQFF. The CDR3, as DNA: TGCGGCGTTAGTACCCAATGGGGGGCCTCCTACAATGAGCAGTTCTTC. The chain has TRBV29-1 and TRBJ2-1; D assignment may be TRBD1 or TRBD2 (6 bases each). CDR1 and CDR2 from the germline V gene are SQVTM and ANQGSEA. The CDR3 is 16 residues long.

The rearrangement uses TRBV28 and TRBJ1-1, with D unclear. CDR3 length: 14 amino acids. Trimming stripped 6 bases from V and 2 bases from J, with 13 bases between. Germline V gene lookup returns CDR1 MDHEN and CDR2 SYDVKM. CDR3 residues: CASSIYSPNTEAFF. The CDR3 DNA reads TGTGCCAGCAGCATCTACAGTCCAAACACTGAAGCTTTCTTT.

This clonotype was seen many times. The chain employs TRBV29-1 and TRBJ1-2; possible D gene TRBD1, 5 bases. This CDR3 has 13 residues. Germline assignment: CDR1 SQVTM and CDR2 ANQGSEA. The V gene lost 6 bases and the J gene lost 2 bases, with 13 bases spanning the gap. The CDR3 DNA sequence: TGCAGCGTACCGTCGACAGAGAACTATGGCTACACCTTC. It specifies CSVPSTENYGYTF.

A note on this clonotype: A much larger clone sits a single nucleotide away, making a read error possible. V is TRBV20-1 and J is TRBJ1-4, with D possibly matching TRBD1 (5 bases). The CDR3 has 13 residues. Per the germline V gene, CDR1 is DFQATT and CDR2 is SNEGSKA (reference sequence). CDR3 protein: CSARVQGFEKRFF. Here the CDR3 DNA reads TGCAGTGCTAGAGTTCAGGGATTTGAAAAACGGTTTTTT.

This clonotype was picked up a small number of times. The V and J genes are TRBV29-1 and TRBJ1-2; D not resolved. Germline V CDR1 and CDR2: SQVTM, ANQGSEA. Trimming removed 4 bases from V and 2 bases from J, with 14 bases in between. This CDR3 spans 14 amino acids. The CDR3 nucleotides are TGCAGCGTTGGGGCCTCGCAGGAAAACTATGGCTACACCTTC. This encodes CSVGASQENYGYTF.

CDR3 bases: TGCAGCGGCGGACCGGGACAGGGCTACGAGCAGTACTTC. As protein: CSGGPGQGYEQYF. The rearrangement joins TRBV29-1 to TRBJ2-7; TRBD1 agrees at 9 bases. The CDR3 has 13 amino acids. V shed 7 bases, J shed 3 bases, and the junction held 7 bases outside the gene matches. The germline V gene encodes CDR1 SQVTM and CDR2 ANQGSEA.

The chain links TRBV7-9 to TRBJ2-2; unclear D gene. CDR3 length equals 15 residues. V dropped 4 bases and J dropped 2 bases, with 11 bases sitting between them. CDR1 is SEHNR, CDR2 FQNEAQ, per germline (reference sequence). DNA for the CDR3: TGTGCCAGCAGCTGCGACACGCCAAACACCGGGGAGCTGTTTTTT. Protein product: CASSCDTPNTGELFF.

The chain recombines TRBV25-1 with TRBJ1-2; tentative D call: TRBD1 (6 bases). This CDR3 comprises 15 residues. V gave up 6 bases and J gave up 2 bases, with 16 bases separating them. Germline CDR1 reads MGHDK; CDR2 reads SYGVNS. CDR3 protein: CASSAPGGYNYGYTF. DNA for the CDR3: TGTGCCAGCAGCGCCCCGGGGGGCTACAACTATGGCTACACCTTC.

This clonotype came up a few times. This chain joins TRBV12-3 or TRBV12-4 and TRBJ1-6, with 7 bases identical to TRBD1. The V gene end was trimmed by 5 bases and the J gene end by 7 bases; junction bases not matched to a gene: 8. This CDR3 is 15 amino acids long. The CDR3 nucleotides are TGTGCCAGCAGTAATTACGACAGGGTGAATTCACCCCTCCACTTT. Its protein product is CASSNYDRVNSPLHF.

This clonotype has only a few counts. The genes are TRBV15 and TRBJ2-1; D might be TRBD1 (5 bases). The CDR3 runs to 13 residues. CDR1 and CDR2 (germline): LNHNV, YYDKDF (reference sequence). With 0 bases removed from V and 12 bases from J, the gap between germline ends came to 12 bases. The CDR3 DNA is TGTGCCACCAGCAGAGATTGGGGCCCAGGGCAGTTCTTC. Its protein is CATSRDWGPGQFF. The entire variable domain, with the rest obtained from reference TRBV15 and TRBJ2-1, is as follows: DAMVIQNPRYQVTQFGKPVTLSCSQTLNHNVMYWYQQKSSQAPKLLFHYYDKDFNNEADTPDNFQSRRPNTSFCFLDIRSPGLGDTAMYLCATSRDWGPGQFFGPGTRLTVL.

The chain recombines TRBV27 with TRBJ1-5; D may be TRBD1 (5 bases). The CDR3 is made up of 15 amino acids. Germline V gene data show CDR1 as MNHEY and CDR2 as SMNVEV (reference sequence). V was clipped by 2 bases and J by 2 bases, with 10 bases between them. CDR3 sequence: CASSLLGDGNQPQHF. The CDR3, as DNA: TGTGCCAGCAGTTTACTGGGGGACGGCAATCAGCCCCAGCATTTT.

This clonotype was recorded many times. The rearrangement joins TRBV27 to TRBJ2-6; 7 bases map to TRBD1. Looked up from germline, CDR1 is MNHEY and CDR2 is SMNVEV (reference sequence). Trimming removed 6 bases from V and 1 base from J; junction bases left unmatched: 0. CDR3 length: 14 residues. The CDR3 coding sequence is TGTGCCAGCAGGACAGGGTCTGGGGCCAACGTCCTGACTTTC. Protein: CASRTGSGANVLTF.

The rearrangement uses TRBV10-3 and TRBJ2-1; 9 nucleotides align to TRBD2. The germline CDR1 and CDR2 sequences are ENHRY and SYGVKD. The V segment lost 8 bases and the J segment 4 bases; nucleotides outside the gene matches: 6. This CDR3 contains 14 residues. The DNA of the CDR3 is TGTGCCATCGACCGTAGCGGGAGTTACAATGAGCAGTTCTTC. Amino acids: CAIDRSGSYNEQFF.

Regarding this clonotype: A read error may produce the germline difference seen at one junction end. V is TRBV5-1 and J is TRBJ1-1; D gene ambiguous. This CDR3 region has 13 residues. Germline V gene lookup returns CDR1 SGHRS and CDR2 YFSETQ. The CDR3 region has the DNA TGCGCCAGCAGCTTATCCAGGAACGCTGAAGCTTTCTTT. It translates to CASSLSRNAEAFF. Looking up the rest from reference TRBV5-1 and TRBJ1-1 gives the full variable domain: KAGVTQTPRYLIKTRGQQVTLSCSPISGHRSVSWYQQTPGQGLQFLFEYFSETQRNKGNFPGRFSGRQFSNSRSEMNVSTLELGDSALYLCASSLSRNAEAFFGQGTRLTVV.

In regard to this clonotype: A much more abundant neighbour one base away suggests this may be a read error. This chain joins TRBV27 and TRBJ2-5; D may correspond to TRBD1 or TRBD2 (5 bases each). Trimming pared 2 bases from V and 2 bases from J, leaving 12 bases between. The CDR3 runs to 15 residues. CDR1 is MNHEY, CDR2 SMNVEV, per germline (reference sequence). The CDR3 sequence: CASSLGGNKQETQYF. CDR3 in DNA: TGTGCCAGCAGTTTAGGGGGTAACAAACAAGAGACCCAGTACTTC.

The chain links TRBV5-5 to TRBJ2-1; 10 positions match TRBD2. The length of the CDR3 is 15 residues. CDR1 SGHKS and CDR2 YYEKEE come from the germline V gene (reference sequence). J lost 11 bases, V lost 4 bases, and 12 bases had no gene match. The CDR3 protein is CASSPQRGGLNKQFF. In DNA form, the CDR3 reads TGTGCCAGCAGCCCGCAGCGGGGGGGCTTAAATAAGCAGTTCTTC.

The CDR3 sequence: CSVAGAMGTEAFF. The CDR3 DNA reads as TGCAGCGTTGCGGGGGCGATGGGCACTGAAGCTTTCTTT. This chain connects TRBV29-1 to TRBJ1-1, with D possibly being TRBD1 (6 bases). Trimming removed 4 bases at V and 4 bases at J, with 13 bases between. The length of the CDR3 is 13 residues. Looked up from germline, CDR1 is SQVTM and CDR2 is ANQGSEA.

This chain connects TRBV7-2 to TRBJ2-7; the match to TRBD2 covers 9 bases. The germline V gene has CDR1 SGHTA and CDR2 FQGNSA. CDR3 size: 15 residues. The ends lost 7 bases at V and 1 base at J; junction bases unmatched: 8. The CDR3: CASTLSGGISYEQYF. The DNA of the CDR3 is TGTGCCAGCACCCTAAGCGGGGGGATATCCTACGAGCAGTACTTC.